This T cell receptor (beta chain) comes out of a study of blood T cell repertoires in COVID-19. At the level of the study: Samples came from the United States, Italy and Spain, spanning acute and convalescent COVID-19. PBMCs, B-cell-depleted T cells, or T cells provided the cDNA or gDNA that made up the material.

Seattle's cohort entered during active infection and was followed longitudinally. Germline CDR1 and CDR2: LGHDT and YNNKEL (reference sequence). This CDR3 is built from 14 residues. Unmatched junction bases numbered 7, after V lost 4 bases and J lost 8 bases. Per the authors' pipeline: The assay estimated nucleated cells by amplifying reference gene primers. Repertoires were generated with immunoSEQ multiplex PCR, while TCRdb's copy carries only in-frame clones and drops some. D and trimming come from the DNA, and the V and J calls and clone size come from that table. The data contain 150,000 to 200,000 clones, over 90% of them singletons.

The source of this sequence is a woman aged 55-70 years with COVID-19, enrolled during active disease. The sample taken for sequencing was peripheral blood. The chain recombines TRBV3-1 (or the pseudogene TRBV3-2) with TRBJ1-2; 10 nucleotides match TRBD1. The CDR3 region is CASSPGTGDTGYTF. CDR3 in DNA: TGTGCCAGCAGCCCCGGGACAGGGGATACGGGCTACACCTTC.